The following is a TCR beta chain sequence with its context. The antigen is undetermined. These data are taken from a study of graft-versus-host responses after intestinal transplantation. General observations from the study: Some patients had graft-donor T cell macrochimerism. In their allografts, the ratios of graft-versus-host to host-versus-graft T cell clones were high.

TCRdb's copy holds only in-frame clones and misses some; the assay was immunoSEQ multiplex PCR. Here the sample spans tens of thousands of clones, about 90% being singletons. The receptor comes from a human donor who received an intestinal transplant. Sample: unstimulated CD8+ T cells sorted from spleen or lymph node cells, taken before intestinal transplant.

In DNA, the CDR3 is TGTGCCAGCAGTGAGACAGGGATCCACGAGCAGTACTTC. Its protein product is CASSETGIHEQYF. The chain has TRBV2 and TRBJ2-7; TRBD1 aligns across 7 bases. Losses at the gene ends were 3 bases for V and 5 bases for J; bases not matched to a gene: 4. Germline values: CDR1 SNHLY, CDR2 FYNNEI. The CDR3 covers 13 residues.